The present T cell receptor (beta chain) was sequenced within a study of blood T cell repertoires in COVID-19. Overall study context: The study drew acute and convalescent COVID-19 samples from the United States, Italy and Spain.

As processed by the authors: Reference gene primer amplification yielded estimated nucleated cell counts. Sequencing used immunoSEQ multiplex PCR; TCRdb keeps in-frame clones, though not all of them. Clonal size and the V and J genes are those of that table, whereas D and trimming came from the DNA. The profile shows about 42,000 clones, nearly 90% of them singletons. Looked up from germline, CDR1 is SGHNT and CDR2 is YYREEE (reference sequence). CDR3 length: 15 residues. V was pared by 4 bases and J by 6 bases, with 11 bases of the junction left unmatched. This clone was observed a single time. The sample consisted of peripheral blood. This sequence was found in a human donor in a cohort sampled during active COVID-19. The chain links TRBV5-4 to TRBJ2-3; 7 bases map to TRBD2. The CDR3 spells CASSQGRVAGDTQYF. CDR3 coding DNA: TGTGCCAGCAGCCAGGGCAGGGTAGCGGGTGATACGCAGTATTTT.